These T cell receptor beta chains were read from a single sample in a study of CD4 and CD8 cells across lung adenocarcinoma regions. One entry per CDR3 protein, called by TCRdb with MiXCR from the PCR reads. The sample shows more than 25,000 distinct CDR3 sequences, more than 45% of them seen only once. The sample was CD8+ T cells from the center of a lung tumor. These receptors all come from a male donor with lung adenocarcinoma. The CD4 and CD8 labels of this study may be unreliable. Each CDR3 is given with its conserved first and last residue. A D gene is named only where the DNA matches it firmly. Size is stated for part of the rows, as once, few or many counts, or as a class when the clone is expanded.

v_call,d_call,j_call,clone_size,cdr3_nt,cdr3_aa
TRBV10-1,NA,TRBJ2-4,NA,TGCGCCAGCACGGGCCTGCGTGCCAAAGATACGCAGTACTTC,CASTGLRAKDTQYF
TRBV7-6,NA,TRBJ2-5,NA,TGTGCCAGCAGCTTAACGGGAACAGGCTATGAAGAGACCCAGTACTTC,CASSLTGTGYEETQYF
TRBV10-3,NA,TRBJ2-2,NA,TGTGCCATCGGTGTGAGCACAGGTACGCTGTTTTTT,CAIGVSTGTLFF
TRBV7-6,TRBD1,TRBJ2-2,NA,TGTGCCAGCAGCTTAGAAGGCGGACAGGGGGCGAGCGGGGAGCTGTTTTTT,CASSLEGGQGASGELFF
TRBV6-1,NA,TRBJ2-5,NA,TGTGCCAGCAGGGGGGTCGGGGGGCGTGCCCAAGAGACCCAGTACTTC,CASRGVGGRAQETQYF
TRBV10-2,NA,TRBJ2-3,NA,TGCGCCACCTCAATCGGACTCATCACAGATACGCAGTATTTT,CATSIGLITDTQYF
TRBV6-1,NA,TRBJ2-7,NA,TGTGCCAGCAGTGAAGACCACGCCTACGAGCAGTACTTC,CASSEDHAYEQYF
TRBV6-1,NA,TRBJ2-6,NA,TGTGCCAGCAGTGAAGTCAGAAACTCTGGGGCCAACGAGCAGTCTTTC,CASSEVRNSGANEQSF
TRBV9,TRBD2,TRBJ2-1,NA,TGTGCCAGCAGCGCGCGGGGGACTAGCGCAAGCGGTGAGCAGTTCTTC,CASSARGTSASGEQFF
TRBV6-1,NA,TRBJ2-3,NA,TGTGCCAGCAGTGGGCGGGGCCTGTCCGTCAAGGATACGCAGTATTTT,CASSGRGLSVKDTQYF
TRBV10-3,NA,TRBJ1-1,few,TGTGCCATCAGTGAGGGTTTTGGTTTGAACACTGAAGCTTTCTTT,CAISEGFGLNTEAFF
TRBV6-5,NA,TRBJ2-3,few,TGTGCCAGCAGTTACAGGGGCGGGGCGCAGTATTTT,CASSYRGGAQYF
TRBV12-3/TRBV12-4,TRBD1,TRBJ2-2,few,TGTGCCAGCAGTCCCCCGGACAGGGTGCTTGGGGAGCTGTTTTTT,CASSPPDRVLGELFF
TRBV10-2,NA,TRBJ2-3,NA,TGCGCCAGCAGTGGGCCCGCTGGGCTACCCCAAGATACGCAGTATTTT,CASSGPAGLPQDTQYF
TRBV6-1,TRBD1,TRBJ2-7,medium-sized,TGTGCCAGCAGGGACAGGGCCTACGAGCAGTACTTC,CASRDRAYEQYF
TRBV4-2,NA,TRBJ2-4,NA,TGTGCCAGCAGCCGCGTCTCGGGGGTGGGGGGCACAGACATGCAGTACTTT,CASSRVSGVGGTDMQYF
TRBV6-1,TRBD2,TRBJ2-4,NA,TGTGTCAGCAGTGAAGCGGGGATGGGAGCCAGGGATACTCAGTACTTC,CVSSEAGMGARDTQYF
TRBV6-1,NA,TRBJ2-7,NA,TGTGCCAGCAGTGAAGGTTTAGCCAGCACGAGCTCCTACGAGCAGTACTTC,CASSEGLASTSSYEQYF
TRBV4-2,NA,TRBJ2-1,few,TGTGCCAGCAGCCAAGGATCGGGAGATCGCAATGAGCAGTTCTTC,CASSQGSGDRNEQFF
TRBV6-5,NA,TRBJ2-1,NA,TGTGCCAGCAGTTTCGGCAGTACCTACAATGAGCAGTTCTTC,CASSFGSTYNEQFF
TRBV20-1,NA,TRBJ2-3,NA,TGCAGTGCAAATAGGGGGGTGGATACGCAGTATTTT,CSANRGVDTQYF
TRBV9,NA,TRBJ2-6,many,TGTGCCAGCAGCGTAGCTGGCAGAGGGGCCAACGTCCTGACTTTC,CASSVAGRGANVLTF
TRBV27,NA,TRBJ2-3,NA,TGTGCCAGCGGTTTACTTGGGGGCGGAGGCAAAGATACGCAGTACTTT,CASGLLGGGGKDTQYF